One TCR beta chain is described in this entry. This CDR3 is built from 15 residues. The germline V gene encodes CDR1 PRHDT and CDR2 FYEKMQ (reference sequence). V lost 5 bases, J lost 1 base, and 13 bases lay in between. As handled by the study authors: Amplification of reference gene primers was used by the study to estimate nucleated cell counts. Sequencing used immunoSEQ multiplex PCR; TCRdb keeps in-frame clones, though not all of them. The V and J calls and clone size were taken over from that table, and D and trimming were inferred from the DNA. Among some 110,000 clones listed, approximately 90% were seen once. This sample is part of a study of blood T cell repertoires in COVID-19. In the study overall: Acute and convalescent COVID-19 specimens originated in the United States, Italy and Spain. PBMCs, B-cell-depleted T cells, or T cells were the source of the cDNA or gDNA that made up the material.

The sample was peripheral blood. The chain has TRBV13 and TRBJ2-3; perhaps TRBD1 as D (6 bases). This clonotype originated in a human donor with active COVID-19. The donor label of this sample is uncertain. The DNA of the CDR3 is TGTGCCAGCAGCCCACGACAGGTCGGCACAGATACGCAGTATTTT. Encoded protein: CASSPRQVGTDTQYF.